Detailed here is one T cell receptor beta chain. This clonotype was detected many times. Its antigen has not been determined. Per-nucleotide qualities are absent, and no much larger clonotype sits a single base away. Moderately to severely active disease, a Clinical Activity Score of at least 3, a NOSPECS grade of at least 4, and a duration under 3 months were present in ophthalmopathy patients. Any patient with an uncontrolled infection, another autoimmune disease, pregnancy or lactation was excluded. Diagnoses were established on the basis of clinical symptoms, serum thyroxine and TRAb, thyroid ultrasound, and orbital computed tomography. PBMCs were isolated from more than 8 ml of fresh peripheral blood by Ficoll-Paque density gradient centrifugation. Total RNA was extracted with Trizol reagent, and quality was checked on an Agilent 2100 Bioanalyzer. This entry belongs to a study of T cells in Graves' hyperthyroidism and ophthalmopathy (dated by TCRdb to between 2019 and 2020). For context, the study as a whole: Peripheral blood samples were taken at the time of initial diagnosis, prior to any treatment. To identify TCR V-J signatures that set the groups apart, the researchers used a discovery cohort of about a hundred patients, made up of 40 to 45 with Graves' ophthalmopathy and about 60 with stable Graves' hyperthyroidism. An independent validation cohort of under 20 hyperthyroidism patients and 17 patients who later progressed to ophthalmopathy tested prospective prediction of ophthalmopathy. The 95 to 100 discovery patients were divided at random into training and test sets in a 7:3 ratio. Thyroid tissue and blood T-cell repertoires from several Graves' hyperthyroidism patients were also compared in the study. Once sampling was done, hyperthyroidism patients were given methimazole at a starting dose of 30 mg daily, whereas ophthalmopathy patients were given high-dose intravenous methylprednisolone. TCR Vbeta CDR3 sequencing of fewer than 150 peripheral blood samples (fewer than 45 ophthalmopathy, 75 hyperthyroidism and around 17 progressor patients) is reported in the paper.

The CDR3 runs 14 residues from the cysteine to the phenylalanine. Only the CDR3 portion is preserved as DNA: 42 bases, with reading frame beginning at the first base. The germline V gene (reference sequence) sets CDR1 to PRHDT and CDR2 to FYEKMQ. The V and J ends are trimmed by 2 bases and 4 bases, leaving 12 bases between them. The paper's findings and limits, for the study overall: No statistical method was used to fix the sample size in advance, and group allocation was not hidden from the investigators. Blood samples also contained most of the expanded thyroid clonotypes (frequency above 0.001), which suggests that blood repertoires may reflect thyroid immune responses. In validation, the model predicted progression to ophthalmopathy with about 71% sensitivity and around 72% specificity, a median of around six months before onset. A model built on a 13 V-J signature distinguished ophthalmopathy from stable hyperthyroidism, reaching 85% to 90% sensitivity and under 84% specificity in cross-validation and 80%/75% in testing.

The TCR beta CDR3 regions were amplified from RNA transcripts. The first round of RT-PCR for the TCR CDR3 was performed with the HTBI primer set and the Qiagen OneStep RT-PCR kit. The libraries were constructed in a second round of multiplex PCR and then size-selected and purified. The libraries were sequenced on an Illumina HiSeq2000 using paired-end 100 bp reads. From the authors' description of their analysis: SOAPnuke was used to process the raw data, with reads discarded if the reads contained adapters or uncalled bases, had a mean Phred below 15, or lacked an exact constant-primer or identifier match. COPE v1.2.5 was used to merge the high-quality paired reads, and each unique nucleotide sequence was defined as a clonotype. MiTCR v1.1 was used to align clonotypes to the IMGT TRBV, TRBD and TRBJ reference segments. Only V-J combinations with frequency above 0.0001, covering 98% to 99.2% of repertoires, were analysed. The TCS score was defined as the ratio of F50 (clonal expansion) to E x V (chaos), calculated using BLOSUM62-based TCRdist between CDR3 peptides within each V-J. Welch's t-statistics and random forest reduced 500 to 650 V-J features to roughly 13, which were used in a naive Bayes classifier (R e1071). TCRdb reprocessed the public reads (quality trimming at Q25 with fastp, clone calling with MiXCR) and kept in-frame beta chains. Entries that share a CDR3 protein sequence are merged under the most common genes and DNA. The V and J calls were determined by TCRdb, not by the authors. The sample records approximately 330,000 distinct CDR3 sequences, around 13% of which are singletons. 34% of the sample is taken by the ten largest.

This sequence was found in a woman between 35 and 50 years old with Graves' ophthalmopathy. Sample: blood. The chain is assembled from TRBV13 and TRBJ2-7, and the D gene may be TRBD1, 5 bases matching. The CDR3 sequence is CASSLRGNRYEQYF. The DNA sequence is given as TGTGCCAGCAGCTTAAGAGGCAACAGGTACGAGCAGTACTTC.